What follows describes a single TCR beta chain. These data belong to a study of shared clonotypes between healthy human individuals. At deep level, the assay was performed. Each subset's genomic DNA was shared equally among a number of immunoSEQ plates. Clones were sequenced by immunoSEQ multiplex PCR, and TCRdb holds only the in-frame ones, with some missing. The repertoire holds roughly 2,000,000 clones, approximately 94% seen once, with 1% to 1.5% in the top ten. CDR3 length: 18 amino acids. V shed 3 bases and J 0 bases; nucleotides not matched to a gene: 9. Germline lookup yields CDR1 MDHEN and CDR2 SYDVKM. In the naive CD8 group, cells lacked CD45RO and were positively selected for CCR7, so terminally differentiated effector memory CD45RA+ cells were left out.

This TCR was sampled from a man between 18 and 35 years old in good health. Sequenced sample: naive CD8+ T cells sorted from blood. This chain joins TRBV28 and TRBJ2-5; 11 bases fit TRBD2. CDR3 nucleotide sequence: TGTGCCAGCAGTTTTCTAGCGGGGGGCCCCGAGTACCAAGAGACCCAGTACTTC. Protein sequence: CASSFLAGGPEYQETQYF.